Reported below is one T cell receptor beta chain. J was trimmed by 3 bases and V by 0 bases; bases with no gene match: 5. The CDR3 is 15 residues long. The germline V gene has CDR1 LGHNA and CDR2 YNFKEQ. From the RT-PCR reads, TCRdb called clonotypes with MiXCR, one entry per CDR3 protein. The data contain more than 600,000 distinct CDR3 sequences, 13% to 15% of them seen just once; the ten biggest clones take up 3.6%. This chain links TRBV4-2 with TRBJ2-7; 7 bases fit TRBD1. This sequence originates from a female donor in good health, serving as a healthy control. The sequenced material came from memory CD4+ T cells from blood. The CDR3 sequence is CASSQDPGQVYEQYF. The DNA of the CDR3 is TGTGCCAGCAGCCAAGATCCCGGACAGGTCTACGAGCAGTACTTC.